This T cell receptor beta chain came from a study of T cells in Graves' hyperthyroidism and ophthalmopathy. Study-wide results and limits: Researchers found most expanded thyroid clonotypes above 0.001 in blood as well.

RNA transcripts provided the source from which TCR beta CDR3 regions were amplified. TCR CDR3 regions were first amplified by RT-PCR with HTBI primers. TCRdb recomputed calls from the multiplex PCR reads with MiXCR, one row per CDR3 protein. This table holds fewer than 450,000 distinct CDR3 sequences, 17% found once. This clonotype was seen a handful of times. As yet, its antigen is unknown. The V gene's germline CDR1 is MGHRA and CDR2 YSYEKL. With V trimmed by 1 base and J by 5 bases, 14 bases remained unmatched. CDR3 length: 18 amino acids. What was sequenced was blood. V is TRBV4-1 and J is TRBJ1-1; 9 bases fit TRBD1. The clonotype originates from a woman aged 25 to 39 with Graves' hyperthyroidism that later progressed to Graves' ophthalmopathy. The CDR3 coding sequence is TGCGCCAGCAGCCAAGGGCGGATCTTGGACAGGGGCGGGACTGAAGCTTTCTTT. As protein: CASSQGRILDRGGTEAFF.